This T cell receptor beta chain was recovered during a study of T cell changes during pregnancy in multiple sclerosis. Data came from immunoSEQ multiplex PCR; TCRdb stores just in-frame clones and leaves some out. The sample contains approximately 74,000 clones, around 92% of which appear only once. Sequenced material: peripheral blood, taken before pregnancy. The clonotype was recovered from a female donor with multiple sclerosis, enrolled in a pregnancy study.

CDR3 residues: CASSSPGGPVKNEQFF. In DNA form, the CDR3 reads TGTGCCAGCAGTTCCCCCGGAGGGCCGGTGAAAAATGAGCAGTTCTTC. The chain has TRBV28 and TRBJ2-1, with a weak D call TRBD2 (6 bases). Trimming left V 4 bases short and J 7 bases short, with 20 bases between. CDR3 size: 16 residues. Per the germline V gene, CDR1 is MDHEN and CDR2 is SYDVKM. Complete variable domain (other parts from reference TRBV28 and TRBJ2-1): DVKVTQSSRYLVKRTGEKVFLECVQDMDHENMFWYRQDPGLGLRLIYFSYDVKMKEKGDIPEGYSVSREKKERFSLILESASTNQTSMYLCASSSPGGPVKNEQFFGPGTRLTVL.